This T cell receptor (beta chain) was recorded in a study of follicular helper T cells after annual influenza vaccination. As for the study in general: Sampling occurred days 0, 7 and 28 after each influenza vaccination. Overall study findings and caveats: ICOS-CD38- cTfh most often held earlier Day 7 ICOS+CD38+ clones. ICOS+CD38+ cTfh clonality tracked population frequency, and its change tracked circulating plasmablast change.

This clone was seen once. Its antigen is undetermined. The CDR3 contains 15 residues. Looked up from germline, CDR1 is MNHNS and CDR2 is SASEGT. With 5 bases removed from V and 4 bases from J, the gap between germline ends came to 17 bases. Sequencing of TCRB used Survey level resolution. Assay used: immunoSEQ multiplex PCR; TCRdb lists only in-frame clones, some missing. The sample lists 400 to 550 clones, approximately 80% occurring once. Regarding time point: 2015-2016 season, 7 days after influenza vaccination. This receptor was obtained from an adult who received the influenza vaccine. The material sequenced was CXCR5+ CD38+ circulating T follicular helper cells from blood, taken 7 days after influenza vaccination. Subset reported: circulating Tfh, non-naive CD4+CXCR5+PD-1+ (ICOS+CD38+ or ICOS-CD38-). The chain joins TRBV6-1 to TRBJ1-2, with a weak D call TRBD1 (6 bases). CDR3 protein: CASSMNLQGSYGYTF. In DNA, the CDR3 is TGTGCCAGCAGTATGAACTTACAGGGAAGCTATGGCTACACCTTC.